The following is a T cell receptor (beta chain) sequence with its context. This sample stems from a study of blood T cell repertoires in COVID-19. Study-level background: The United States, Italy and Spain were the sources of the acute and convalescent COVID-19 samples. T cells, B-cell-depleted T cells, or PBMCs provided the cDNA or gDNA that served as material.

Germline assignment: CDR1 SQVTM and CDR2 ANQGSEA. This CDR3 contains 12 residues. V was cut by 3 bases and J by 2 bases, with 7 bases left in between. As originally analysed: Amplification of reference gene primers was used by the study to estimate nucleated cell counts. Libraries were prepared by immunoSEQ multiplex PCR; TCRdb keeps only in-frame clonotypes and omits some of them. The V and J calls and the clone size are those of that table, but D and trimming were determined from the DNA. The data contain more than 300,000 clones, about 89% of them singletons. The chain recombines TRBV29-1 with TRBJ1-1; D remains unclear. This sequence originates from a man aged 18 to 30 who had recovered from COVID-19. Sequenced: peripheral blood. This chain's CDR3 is CSVENSNTEAFF. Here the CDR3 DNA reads TGCAGCGTTGAGAATAGTAACACTGAAGCTTTCTTT.